These T cell receptor beta chains were read from a single sample in a study of OX40 agonist ivuxolimab in advanced cancers. Assay: immunoSEQ multiplex PCR; the TCRdb copy retains only in-frame clones and omits some. The table lists roughly 95,000 clones, 80% to 90% of them singletons. Here the sequenced sample was CD4+ or CD8+ T cells sorted from blood, taken in a trial of the OX40 agonist ivuxolimab. These receptors were taken from an adult with an advanced solid tumor such as melanoma, head and neck, liver or kidney cancer. Both conserved end residues are part of each CDR3. The D gene is left open where the match is weak. A clone size is listed for some rows: how often the clone was seen (once, few, many), or a class if it is expanded.

v_gene	j_gene	d_gene	len	abundance	CDR3aa	CDR3nt
TRBV7-2	TRBJ1-2	NA	12	NA	CASSMTGYGYTF	TGTGCCAGCAGCATGACAGGCTATGGCTACACCTTC
TRBV5-1	TRBJ2-5	TRBD1	15	NA	CASSLYDRAQETQYF	TGCGCCAGCAGCCTTTACGACAGGGCCCAAGAGACCCAGTACTTC
TRBV10-1	TRBJ2-3	TRBD2	13	once	CASSESSGKTQYF	TGCGCCAGCAGTGAGTCAAGCGGGAAGACGCAGTATTTT
TRBV19	TRBJ2-1	TRBD2	14	NA	CASFSSGRDNEQFF	TGTGCCAGTTTCAGTAGCGGGAGGGATAATGAGCAGTTCTTC
TRBV5-6	TRBJ2-7	TRBD1	13	NA	CASSTGQGYEQYF	TGTGCCAGCAGCACGGGACAGGGTTACGAGCAGTACTTC
TRBV27	TRBJ1-2	NA	13	NA	CASRRQEIDGYTF	TGTGCCAGCAGGCGTCAGGAAATAGATGGCTACACCTTC
TRBV5-6	TRBJ2-7	TRBD1	14	NA	CASSWDRESHEQYF	TGTGCCAGCAGCTGGGACAGGGAGTCCCACGAGCAGTACTTC
TRBV6-1	TRBJ2-1	TRBD1	14	NA	CASAGTGIYNEQFF	TGTGCCAGCGCAGGGACAGGAATATACAATGAGCAGTTCTTC
TRBV6-5	TRBJ2-1	TRBD2	13	NA	CASRVPSGGEQFF	TGTGCCAGCAGAGTCCCTAGCGGCGGAGAGCAGTTCTTC
TRBV7-9	TRBJ1-1	NA	14	NA	CASSLKAINTEAFF	TGTGCCAGCAGCTTAAAGGCAATTAACACTGAAGCTTTCTTT
TRBV27	TRBJ1-3	TRBD1	17	NA	CASSLALEGARGNTIYF	TGTGCCAGCAGTTTAGCCCTCGAGGGGGCTCGGGGAAACACCATATATTTT
TRBV7-9	TRBJ2-2	TRBD1	15	NA	CASSPGTGGTGELFF	TGTGCCAGCAGCCCCGGGACAGGGGGCACCGGGGAGCTGTTTTTT
TRBV5-1	TRBJ2-2	TRBD1	14	NA	CASSGTGVSGELFF	TGCGCCAGCAGCGGGACAGGGGTGTCCGGGGAGCTGTTTTTT
TRBV5-6	TRBJ2-5	NA	15	once	CASSLKGVDQETQYF	TGTGCCAGCAGCTTGAAGGGGGTTGATCAAGAGACCCAGTACTTC
TRBV6-6	TRBJ1-1	NA	13	NA	CASSTLSVQVAFF	TGTGCCAGCAGCACCCTGTCCGTACAGGTAGCTTTCTTT
TRBV19	TRBJ1-2	NA	13	NA	CASSNGGYYGYTF	TGTGCCAGTAGTAATGGGGGTTACTATGGCTACACCTTC
TRBV5-1	TRBJ2-7	NA	16	NA	CASSGSSGSASYEQYF	TGCGCCAGCAGCGGAAGTAGCGGATCAGCCTCCTACGAGCAGTACTTC
TRBV7-9	TRBJ2-5	NA	14	NA	CASSLGSTQETQYF	TGTGCCAGCAGCTTAGGATCTACCCAAGAGACCCAGTACTTC
TRBV2	TRBJ2-3	NA	15	NA	CASSEFGQPADTQYF	TGTGCCAGCAGTGAATTCGGCCAACCCGCAGATACGCAGTATTTT
TRBV6-1	TRBJ2-7	TRBD1	12	NA	CATEGQTYEQYF	TGTGCCACAGAGGGACAGACTTACGAGCAGTACTTC
TRBV25-1	TRBJ2-3	NA	12	NA	CASSSSTDTQYF	TGTGCCAGCAGCAGCAGCACAGATACGCAGTATTTT
TRBV27	TRBJ1-1	NA	13	medium-sized	CASSLTRLTEAFF	TGTGCCAGCAGTCTGACTAGATTAACTGAAGCTTTCTTT
TRBV28	TRBJ1-1	NA	14	NA	CASSLGQGNTEAFF	TGTGCCAGCAGTTTGGGTCAGGGCAACACTGAAGCTTTCTTT
TRBV6-1	TRBJ2-7	NA	14	NA	CASSHGQISYEQYF	TGTGCCAGCAGTCATGGACAGATTTCCTACGAGCAGTACTTC
TRBV28	TRBJ1-5	NA	16	NA	CASTDLGGSGNQPQHF	TGTGCCAGCACCGACCTTGGGGGATCGGGCAATCAGCCCCAGCATTTT
TRBV11-2	TRBJ2-3	NA	15	NA	CASSSRLGETDTQYF	TGTGCCAGCAGCTCTCGACTCGGGGAAACAGATACGCAGTATTTT
TRBV14	TRBJ2-5	NA	13	NA	CASSQTAIETQYF	TGTGCCAGCAGCCAAACAGCGATAGAGACCCAGTACTTC
TRBV5-1	TRBJ1-2	TRBD1	14	NA	CASSLGPGQGSYTF	TGCGCCAGCAGCTTGGGGCCTGGACAGGGCAGCTACACCTTC
TRBV29-1	TRBJ1-3	NA	13	NA	CSVVASSGNTIYF	TGCAGCGTTGTCGCGAGCTCTGGAAACACCATATATTTT
TRBV6-1	TRBJ2-1	NA	14	NA	CASTVGRTSGEQFF	TGTGCCAGCACGGTGGGTCGGACGTCGGGGGAGCAGTTCTTC
TRBV27	TRBJ1-1	NA	15	NA	CASSSRPDGATEAFF	TGTGCCAGCAGTTCCCGACCCGATGGAGCCACTGAAGCTTTCTTT
TRBV29-1	TRBJ2-5	TRBD1	12	NA	CSVRQGEETQYF	TGCAGCGTGAGACAGGGAGAGGAGACCCAGTACTTC
TRBV2	TRBJ2-5	NA	14	few	CASKPRENQETQYF	TGTGCCAGCAAACCCCGGGAGAACCAAGAGACCCAGTACTTC
TRBV4-2	TRBJ2-3	TRBD2	15	NA	CASSSTSGETDTQYF	TGTGCCAGCAGCTCTACTAGCGGGGAAACAGATACGCAGTATTTT
TRBV10-1	TRBJ2-1	TRBD2	14	NA	CASSDSGSLDEQFF	TGCGCCAGCAGTGATAGCGGGAGTCTCGATGAGCAGTTCTTC
TRBV6-5	TRBJ2-3	TRBD1	12	once	CASMTGTDTQYF	TGTGCCAGCATGACAGGGACAGATACGCAGTATTTT
TRBV6-5	TRBJ1-3	TRBD1	15	NA	CASSLRDSPGNTIYF	TGTGCCAGCAGTCTTCGGGACAGCCCTGGAAACACCATATATTTT
TRBV19	TRBJ1-2	TRBD1	12	NA	CASWDRGYGYTF	TGTGCCAGCTGGGACAGAGGCTATGGCTACACCTTC
TRBV11-2	TRBJ2-3	TRBD2	15	once	CASSSGGSAGDTQYF	TGTGCCAGCAGCTCCGGGGGGAGCGCGGGAGATACGCAGTATTTT
TRBV30	TRBJ1-1	NA	12	NA	CAWSVSGHEAFF	TGTGCCTGGAGTGTATCCGGCCATGAAGCTTTCTTT
TRBV7-2	TRBJ2-5	NA	15	NA	CASSLSRELRETQYF	TGTGCCAGCAGCCTATCGCGGGAACTACGGGAGACCCAGTACTTC
TRBV2	TRBJ2-3	NA	11	NA	CASSLLDTQYF	TGTGCCAGCAGTCTTCTAGATACGCAGTATTTT
TRBV18	TRBJ2-2	TRBD1	13	NA	CASSLDRAGELFF	TGTGCCAGCTCACTGGACAGGGCCGGGGAGCTGTTTTTT
TRBV11-2	TRBJ1-5	TRBD1	16	NA	CASSLDSGQGNQPQHF	TGTGCCAGCAGCTTAGATTCCGGACAGGGGAATCAGCCCCAGCATTTT
TRBV6-1	TRBJ2-7	NA	17	NA	CASSEMWQGTTTYEQYF	TGTGCCAGCAGTGAAATGTGGCAGGGGACCACCACCTACGAGCAGTACTTC
TRBV28	TRBJ2-1	NA	14	NA	CASSFTQRRDEQFF	TGTGCCAGCAGTTTTACTCAGAGACGCGATGAGCAGTTCTTC
TRBV18	TRBJ2-1	TRBD2	15	NA	CASSRTSGSFDEQFF	TGTGCCAGCTCACGGACTAGCGGGAGTTTCGATGAGCAGTTCTTC
TRBV10-3	TRBJ2-7	TRBD2	14	NA	CAISRLAGSYEQYF	TGTGCCATCAGCCGACTAGCGGGATCCTACGAGCAGTACTTC
TRBV5-1	TRBJ1-1	NA	14	NA	CASSLDRANTEAFF	TGCGCCAGCAGCTTGGATAGGGCGAACACTGAAGCTTTCTTT
TRBV7-5	TRBJ2-5	NA	15	NA	CVRSLGYADPETQYF	TGTGTCAGAAGCTTAGGGTATGCAGACCCAGAGACCCAGTACTTC